These T cell receptor beta chains were read from a single sample in a study of T cell changes during pregnancy in multiple sclerosis. This table comes from immunoSEQ multiplex PCR, and its TCRdb copy is limited to in-frame clones, with some not included. The sample has 95,000 to 100,000 clones, about 91% seen once. Specimen: peripheral blood, collected in the second trimester of pregnancy. The receptors stem from a female donor with multiple sclerosis, enrolled in a pregnancy study. CDR3s include the opening cysteine and the closing phenylalanine or tryptophan. Fields, in order: D gene, clone size, V gene, J gene, CDR3 protein, CDR3 DNA. The D gene is left open where the match is weak. The size entry is marked missing in some rows and otherwise reads once, few, many or a size class.

>NA|NA|TRBV6-1|TRBJ1-5
CASSERGGGNQPQHF
TGTGCCAGCAGTGAACGTGGGGGCGGGAATCAGCCCCAGCATTTT
>TRBD1|NA|TRBV5-4|TRBJ1-2
CASSLAGQGVFYGYTF
TGTGCCAGCAGCTTGGCCGGACAGGGGGTCTTCTATGGCTACACCTTC
>NA|NA|TRBV9|TRBJ2-1
CASGLGARDNEQFF
TGTGCCAGCGGGCTAGGGGCTAGAGACAATGAGCAGTTCTTC
>NA|NA|TRBV28|TRBJ2-7
CASSLRREQYF
TGTGCCAGCAGCCTTAGGCGGGAGCAGTACTTC
>NA|NA|TRBV6-1|TRBJ1-1
CASIKTVNTEAFF
TGTGCCAGTATTAAAACAGTGAACACTGAAGCTTTCTTT
>NA|NA|TRBV19|TRBJ1-5
CASSSGTSYQPQHF
TGTGCCAGTAGTTCCGGGACATCCTATCAGCCCCAGCATTTT
>TRBD2|NA|TRBV7-9|TRBJ2-2
CASSSPGLAGTNTGELFF
TGTGCCAGCAGCTCACCGGGACTAGCGGGCACAAACACCGGGGAGCTGTTTTTT
>TRBD2|once|TRBV28|TRBJ2-7
CASSLSGRALYEQYF
TGTGCCAGCAGCCTTAGCGGGAGGGCCCTATACGAGCAGTACTTC
>TRBD1|NA|TRBV19|TRBJ1-1
CASRPGQALNTEAFF
TGTGCCAGTAGGCCGGGACAGGCGTTGAACACTGAAGCTTTCTTT
>NA|NA|TRBV14|TRBJ1-4
CASSRQDRRGKLFF
TGTGCCAGCAGTCGACAGGATCGTAGGGGAAAACTGTTTTTT
>TRBD2|NA|TRBV28|TRBJ2-5
CASSSSSSGSKETQYF
TGTGCCAGCAGTTCGTCAAGTAGCGGGAGTAAAGAGACCCAGTACTTC
>TRBD1|NA|TRBV19|TRBJ2-1
CASSKRGQGAYNEQFF
TGTGCCAGTAGTAAACGGGGACAGGGAGCCTACAATGAGCAGTTCTTC
>NA|NA|TRBV11-2|TRBJ2-7
CASSSGSYEQYF
TGTGCCAGCAGCTCCGGCTCCTACGAGCAGTACTTC
>TRBD2|NA|TRBV5-4|TRBJ2-3
CASSPPGLESTDTQYF
TGTGCCAGCAGCCCCCCGGGACTAGAGTCAACAGATACGCAGTATTTT
>NA|NA|TRBV2|TRBJ2-3
CARTETAGISTDTQYF
TGTGCCAGGACCGAAACAGCGGGCATTAGCACAGATACGCAGTATTTT
>NA|NA|TRBV28|TRBJ2-7
CASTSLAYEQYF
TGTGCCAGCACTAGTTTAGCCTACGAGCAGTACTTC
>NA|NA|TRBV5-1|TRBJ1-3
CASSLTGPDSGNTIYF
TGCGCCAGCAGCTTGACAGGTCCTGACTCTGGAAACACCATATATTTT
>NA|NA|TRBV5-6|TRBJ2-5
CASSSGETQYF
TGTGCCAGCAGCTCGGGGGAGACCCAGTACTTC
>NA|once|TRBV28|TRBJ2-1
CATSLDFVRNEQFF
TGTGCCACCAGTTTAGATTTTGTGAGGAATGAGCAGTTCTTC
>TRBD2|NA|TRBV4-3|TRBJ2-7
CASSQGLAAFYEQYF
TGCGCCAGCAGCCAAGGGCTAGCGGCGTTCTACGAGCAGTACTTC
>TRBD2|NA|TRBV11-2|TRBJ2-3
CASSRGGLAGTDTQYF
TGTGCCAGCAGCCGGGGGGGACTAGCGGGCACAGATACGCAGTATTTT
>TRBD1|NA|TRBV18|TRBJ2-3
CASSGRTGTTDTQYF
TGTGCCAGCTCAGGTAGGACAGGGACAACAGATACGCAGTATTTT
>NA|NA|TRBV20-1|TRBJ1-2
CSARQNGYTF
TGCAGTGCTAGACAGAATGGCTACACCTTC
>NA|NA|TRBV2|TRBJ1-2
CASSPPGDYGYTF
TGTGCCAGCAGTCCCCCGGGGGACTATGGCTACACCTTC
>TRBD1|NA|TRBV7-9|TRBJ1-2
CASSSWEGQGNYGYTF
TGTGCCAGCAGCTCCTGGGAAGGACAGGGTAACTATGGCTACACCTTC
>TRBD1|NA|TRBV5-4|TRBJ2-7
CASSRDRSSYEQYF
TGTGCCAGCAGCCGGGACAGGAGCTCCTACGAGCAGTACTTC
>TRBD2|NA|TRBV7-3|TRBJ2-1
CASSLGPPGLRNEQFF
TGTGCCAGCAGCCTAGGGCCGCCGGGACTACGAAATGAGCAGTTCTTC
>NA|NA|TRBV11-3|TRBJ2-7
CASSLNKAERGKGGNEQYF
TGTGCCAGCAGCTTAAATAAGGCCGAGAGAGGGAAAGGGGGTAACGAGCAGTACTTC
>TRBD1|NA|TRBV19|TRBJ1-2
CASSSWDRDYGYTF
TGTGCCAGTAGCTCGTGGGACAGGGACTATGGCTACACCTTC
>TRBD1|NA|TRBV2|TRBJ2-7
CASSPGQVFFYEQYF
TGTGCCAGCAGCCCCGGACAGGTGTTTTTCTACGAGCAGTACTTC
>NA|NA|TRBV9|TRBJ2-1
CASSLNDRFWNEQFF
TGTGCCAGCAGCCTCAACGACAGATTTTGGAATGAGCAGTTCTTC
>NA|once|TRBV11-3|TRBJ2-2
CASSVSTGELFF
TGTGCCAGCAGCGTATCCACCGGGGAGCTGTTTTTT
>TRBD1|NA|TRBV6-6|TRBJ2-7
CASRPRDRLYEQYF
TGTGCCAGCAGGCCCCGGGACAGGCTATACGAGCAGTACTTC
>TRBD2|NA|TRBV27|TRBJ2-1
CASWSSGTYNEQFF
TGTGCCAGCTGGTCTAGCGGGACCTACAATGAGCAGTTCTTC
>NA|once|TRBV2|TRBJ1-5
CASRRDSNQPQHF
TGTGCCAGCCGCCGGGATAGCAATCAGCCCCAGCATTTT
>NA|NA|TRBV5-1|TRBJ2-7
CASSPGGGSSHEQYF
TGCGCCAGCAGCCCGGGGGGCGGGAGTTCCCACGAGCAGTACTTC
>NA|NA|TRBV6-6|TRBJ2-2
CASSYALVGAPGELFF
TGTGCCAGCAGTTACGCCTTGGTTGGGGCACCCGGGGAGCTGTTTTTT
>TRBD1|NA|TRBV28|TRBJ2-1
CASSPGQGLTDEQFF
TGTGCCAGCAGTCCGGGACAGGGTTTGACGGATGAGCAGTTCTTC
>TRBD1|NA|TRBV29-1|TRBJ1-2
CSVDRVGTGEEYTF
TGCAGCGTTGATAGAGTTGGGACAGGGGAAGAATACACCTTC
>TRBD1|NA|TRBV4-1|TRBJ2-1
CASSLGQGSYNEQFF
TGCGCCAGCAGCCTAGGACAGGGCTCCTACAATGAGCAGTTCTTC
>TRBD2|NA|TRBV6-6|TRBJ2-7
CASSYSTSGSYEQYF
TGTGCCAGCAGTTACTCAACTAGCGGGAGTTACGAGCAGTACTTC
>NA|NA|TRBV7-8|TRBJ1-3
CASSLSPGPKPGNTIYF
TGTGCCAGCAGCTTATCCCCAGGCCCTAAACCGGGAAACACCATATATTTT
>TRBD2|NA|TRBV7-2|TRBJ2-1
CASTMGGNYNEQFF
TGTGCCAGCACTATGGGGGGGAATTACAATGAGCAGTTCTTC
>NA|NA|TRBV18|TRBJ1-2
CASSPQGSGSGYTF
TGTGCCAGCTCACCACAAGGTTCGGGTAGTGGCTACACCTTC
>NA|NA|TRBV11-2|TRBJ1-2
CASSLGSYGYTF
TGTGCCAGCAGCTTAGGGAGCTATGGCTACACCTTC
>NA|NA|TRBV6-5|TRBJ1-2
CASSYGSDHLGGYTF
TGTGCCAGCAGTTACGGCTCAGATCACCTCGGGGGCTACACCTTC
>TRBD2|NA|TRBV7-9|TRBJ2-3
CASSYGLAASTDTQYF
TGTGCCAGCAGCTACGGACTAGCGGCTAGCACAGATACGCAGTATTTT
>NA|few|TRBV6-6|TRBJ2-2
CASSFQGNTGELFF
TGTGCCAGCAGCTTTCAGGGAAACACCGGGGAGCTGTTTTTT
>TRBD1|once|TRBV6-1|TRBJ2-1
CASSEGTGGTYNEQFF
TGTGCCAGCAGTGAAGGTACAGGGGGAACCTACAATGAGCAGTTCTTC
>NA|NA|TRBV11-2|TRBJ2-7
CASSLGSEQYF
TGTGCCAGCAGCTTAGGCAGCGAGCAGTACTTC
>TRBD2|NA|TRBV4-1|TRBJ2-1
CASSQVAGGVNEQFF
TGCGCCAGCAGCCAAGTAGCGGGAGGGGTAAATGAGCAGTTCTTC
>TRBD1|NA|TRBV6-5|TRBJ1-4
CASRTGYEKLFF
TGTGCCAGCAGGACAGGGTATGAAAAACTGTTTTTT
>NA|NA|TRBV9|TRBJ1-2
CASSVVGGGGYTF
TGTGCCAGCAGCGTAGTAGGGGGGGGCGGCTACACCTTC
>TRBD1|NA|TRBV28|TRBJ1-2
CASSMTGGFVYGYTF
TGTGCCAGCAGTATGACAGGGGGCTTTGTCTATGGCTACACCTTC